Presented here are 20 T cell receptor beta chains from one specimen sequenced in a study of CD8 T cells in Susac syndrome. The RNA input was about 0.5 to 1 ug, and it was reverse transcribed with random hexamers. MiXCR, run by TCRdb on the immunoSEQ multiplex PCR reads, gives a single entry per CDR3 protein. The sample has about 190,000 distinct CDR3 sequences; approximately 96% are singletons. The sequenced material came from CD4+ T cells from PBMCs. The source of these receptors is a human donor with Susac syndrome.

V usage is TRBV20-1 and J usage is TRBJ2-5, with D perhaps TRBD2 (5 bases). CDR1 is DFQATT, CDR2 SNEGSKA, per germline (reference sequence). Deletions cut 0 bases from V and 1 base from J, with 15 bases between. The CDR3 runs 16 residues. CDR3 DNA sequence: TGCAGTGCTAGAGATTGGAGGTTGGGCTTCCAAGAGACCCAGTACTTC. It specifies CSARDWRLGFQETQYF.

V and J are TRBV30 and TRBJ1-5; TRBD1 matches 9 bases. Trimming cost V 1 base and J 6 bases; bases outside gene matches: 4. The V gene's germline CDR1 is GTSNPN and CDR2 SVGIG (reference sequence). The CDR3 length is 14 residues. CDR3: CAWSADRGGQPQHF. The DNA of the CDR3 is TGTGCCTGGAGTGCAGACAGGGGGGGTCAGCCCCAGCATTTT.

The chain is built from TRBV30 and TRBJ1-4, with D possibly being TRBD1 (6 bases). CDR1 and CDR2 from the germline V gene are GTSNPN and SVGIG (reference sequence). The ends were cut back, 5 bases at V and 7 bases at J, with 14 bases in the middle. The CDR3 loop spans 13 amino acids. This CDR3 reads CAWAGTRGEKLFF. The CDR3 coding sequence is TGTGCCTGGGCCGGGACAAGAGGTGAAAAACTGTTTTTT.

The chain recombines TRBV18 with TRBJ2-7; D assignment may be TRBD1 or TRBD2 (5 bases each). This CDR3 has 15 residues. V was clipped by 1 base and J by 6 bases, with 16 bases between them. Germline V gene data show CDR1 as KGHSH and CDR2 as LQKENI. The CDR3 DNA reads as TGTGCCAGCTCACCACTGCTGGGACGGGCACCCGAGCAGTACTTC. It is translated as CASSPLLGRAPEQYF.

This clonotype has just one count. This chain connects TRBV9 to TRBJ2-3; D ambiguous. The V end was cut by 0 bases, the J end by 6 bases, with 11 bases between. CDR1 is SGDLS, CDR2 YYNGEE, per germline. The CDR3 runs to 14 residues. CDR3 nucleotides: TGTGCCAGCAGCGTAGTTGGAATTCAGGATACGCAGTATTTT. This encodes CASSVVGIQDTQYF.

This chain joins TRBV24-1 and TRBJ1-4, with D possibly TRBD1 on 5 matching bases. Germline CDR1 and CDR2: KGHDR and SFDVKD. The CDR3 spans 12 residues. Trimming stripped 10 bases from V and 10 bases from J, with 15 bases between. CDR3 bases: TGTGCCACGCGGGACGTTCAGGGAAAACTGTTTTTT. It yields the protein CATRDVQGKLFF.

This clonotype was observed a single time. This chain links TRBV9 with TRBJ1-5; 8 bases fit TRBD1. The CDR3 loop spans 14 amino acids. Germline CDR1 and CDR2: SGDLS and YYNGEE. V gave up 6 bases and J gave up 5 bases; unmatched junction bases: 7. The CDR3 DNA is TGTGCCAGCACCACGACAGGGGTGGATCAGCCCCAGCATTTT. This translates into CASTTTGVDQPQHF.

The chain links TRBV29-1 to TRBJ1-1; 9 nucleotides align to TRBD1. Trimming at V came to 6 bases and at J to 5 bases, leaving 10 bases not matched to a gene. CDR1 SQVTM and CDR2 ANQGSEA come from the germline V gene. The CDR3 totals 14 residues. CDR3 sequence reads: CSVVPGQGRTEAFF. CDR3 in DNA: TGCAGCGTCGTCCCGGGACAGGGACGGACTGAAGCTTTCTTT. Full variable domain (missing parts from reference TRBV29-1 and TRBJ1-1): SAVISQKPSRDICQRGTSLTIQCQVDSQVTMMFWYRQQPGQSLTLIATANQGSEATYESGFVIDKFPISRPNLTFSTLTVSNMSPEDSSIYLCSVVPGQGRTEAFFGQGTRLTVV.

The rearrangement links TRBV18 to TRBJ2-7; 12 bases line up with TRBD2. The CDR3 contains 14 residues. Trimming at V came to 6 bases and at J to 5 bases, leaving 5 bases not matched to a gene. The germline V gene has CDR1 KGHSH and CDR2 LQKENI. In DNA form, the CDR3 reads TGTGCCAGCTCGTCTAGCGGGGGGGCAAACGAGCAGTACTTC. Encoded protein: CASSSSGGANEQYF. Full variable domain (missing parts from reference TRBV18 and TRBJ2-7): NAGVMQNPRHLVRRRGQEARLRCSPMKGHSHVYWYRQLPEEGLKFMVYLQKENIIDESGMPKERFSAEFPKEGPSILRIQQVVRGDSAAYFCASSSSGGANEQYFGPGTRLTVT.

This chain joins TRBV29-1 and TRBJ1-1, with a tentative D call TRBD1 (5 bases). The CDR3 sequence is 11 residues long. V was pared by 4 bases and J by 6 bases, with 9 bases between. Germline assignment: CDR1 SQVTM and CDR2 ANQGSEA. CDR3: CSVADSPEAFF. The CDR3 DNA is TGCAGCGTTGCTGACAGCCCTGAAGCTTTCTTT.

This clonotype was seen a single time. The chain couples TRBV19 to TRBJ2-4; 8 bases match TRBD1. The length of the CDR3 is 13 residues. Trimming removed 5 bases from V and 14 bases from J; junction bases left unmatched: 11. Germline V gene data show CDR1 as LNHDA and CDR2 as SQIVND (reference sequence). DNA of the CDR3: TGTGCCAGTAGTCTCGGACAGGGTGACTCTAAGTACTTC. Protein sequence: CASSLGQGDSKYF.

V usage is TRBV12-3 or TRBV12-4 and J usage is TRBJ1-1; 7 nucleotides match TRBD1. V dropped 5 bases and J dropped 1; count of bases not matched to a gene: 10. This CDR3 contains 16 residues. CDR3 in amino acids: CASSHRGSVQNTEAFF. Written as DNA, the CDR3 is TGTGCCAGCAGTCACAGGGGAAGCGTGCAGAACACTGAAGCTTTCTTT.

The chain couples TRBV19 to TRBJ1-5, with a tentative D call TRBD1 (6 bases). Germline values: CDR1 LNHDA, CDR2 SQIVND (reference sequence). There are 13 residues in the CDR3. The V gene lost 6 bases and the J gene lost 4 bases, with 10 bases spanning the gap. CDR3 in DNA: TGTGCCAGTAGCAAAGACAGGAATCAGCCCCAGCATTTT. It specifies CASSKDRNQPQHF.

The V gene is TRBV25-1, the J gene TRBJ1-4; D gene ambiguous. The germline CDR1 and CDR2 sequences are MGHDK and SYGVNS. This CDR3 comprises 12 residues. Between the trimmed V and J ends, which lost 4 bases and 8 bases, there was a span of 8 bases. This chain's CDR3 is CASSGYVEKLFF. In DNA form, the CDR3 reads TGTGCCAGCAGTGGTTACGTGGAAAAACTGTTTTTT.

J is TRBJ1-2 and V is TRBV20-1; TRBD1 matches at 7 bases. Germline V gene lookup returns CDR1 DFQATT and CDR2 SNEGSKA (reference sequence). The CDR3 has 14 residues. V trimming: 2 bases; J trimming: 5 bases; junction bases outside the gene matches: 8. The CDR3 DNA reads as TGCAGTGCTAGACACGAGGCCAGGGGGTATGGCTACACCTTC. Translated, it gives CSARHEARGYGYTF.

The chain is built from TRBV30 and TRBJ2-5; D assignment may be TRBD1 or TRBD2 (6 bases each). CDR1 and CDR2 from the germline V gene are GTSNPN and SVGIG (reference sequence). There are 13 residues in the CDR3. Trimming cost V 2 bases and J 2 bases, with 9 bases left between them. The CDR3 reads CAWSRGRQETQYF. The DNA of the CDR3 is TGTGCCTGGAGTCGGGGGCGACAAGAGACCCAGTACTTC.

The V call is TRBV30, the J call TRBJ1-2; D is perhaps TRBD1 (5 bases). The V and J ends lost 0 bases and 4 bases respectively, with 12 bases between them. From germline, CDR1 is GTSNPN and CDR2 SVGIG (reference sequence). The CDR3 runs to 14 residues. CDR3 in amino acids: CAWSVQTGVYGYTF. The CDR3 region has the DNA TGTGCCTGGAGTGTACAAACAGGCGTCTATGGCTACACCTTC.

The chain joins TRBV5-1 to TRBJ2-7; TRBD1 is a possible D gene (5 bases). Germline CDR1 and CDR2: SGHRS and YFSETQ. The CDR3 loop spans 14 amino acids. The V gene lost 3 bases and the J gene lost 0 bases, with 10 bases spanning the gap. CDR3 loop: CASSSQVTSYEQYF. The CDR3 DNA reads TGCGCCAGCAGCTCACAGGTTACCTCCTACGAGCAGTACTTC. Full variable domain (outside the CDR3, taken from reference TRBV5-1 and TRBJ2-7): KAGVTQTPRYLIKTRGQQVTLSCSPISGHRSVSWYQQTPGQGLQFLFEYFSETQRNKGNFPGRFSGRQFSNSRSEMNVSTLELGDSALYLCASSSQVTSYEQYFGPGTRLTVT.

This clonotype was seen a handful of times. The V and J genes are TRBV7-3 and TRBJ2-1, with D hard to call. The CDR3 has 12 amino acids. V lost 5 bases and J lost 4, with 6 bases in between. From germline, CDR1 is SGHTA and CDR2 FQGTGA. CDR3: CASSATYNEQFF. CDR3 coding DNA: TGTGCCAGCAGCGCTACTTACAATGAGCAGTTCTTC. The variable domain in full, with the rest retrieved from reference TRBV7-3 and TRBJ2-1, is GAGVSQTPSNKVTEKGKYVELRCDPISGHTALYWYRQSLGQGPEFLIYFQGTGAADDSGLPNDRFFAVRPEGSVSTLKIQRTERGDSAVYLCASSATYNEQFFGPGTRLTVL.

The chain joins TRBV24-1 to TRBJ1-5, with D uncertain. Germline-derived CDR1 and CDR2 are KGHDR and SFDVKD. Trimming shortened V by 3 bases and J by 0 bases, and 14 bases separated the two germline ends. The CDR3 totals 17 residues. This CDR3 reads CATSDLKGPRSNQPQHF. In DNA, the CDR3 is TGTGCCACCAGTGATCTTAAAGGACCGCGTAGCAATCAGCCCCAGCATTTT.